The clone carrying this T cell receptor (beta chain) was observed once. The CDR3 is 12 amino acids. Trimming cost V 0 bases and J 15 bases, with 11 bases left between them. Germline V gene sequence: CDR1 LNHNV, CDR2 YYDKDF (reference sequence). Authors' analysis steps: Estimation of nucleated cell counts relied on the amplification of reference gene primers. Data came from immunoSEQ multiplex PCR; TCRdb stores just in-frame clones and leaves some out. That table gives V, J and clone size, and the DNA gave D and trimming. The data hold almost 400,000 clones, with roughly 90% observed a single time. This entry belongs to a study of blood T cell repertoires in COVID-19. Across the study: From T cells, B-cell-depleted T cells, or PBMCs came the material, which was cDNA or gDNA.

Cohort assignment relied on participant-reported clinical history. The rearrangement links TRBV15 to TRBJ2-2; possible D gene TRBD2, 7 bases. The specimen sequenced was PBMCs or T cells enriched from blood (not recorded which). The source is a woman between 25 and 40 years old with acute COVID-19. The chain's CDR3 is CATSREGGGMFF. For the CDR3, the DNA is TGTGCCACCAGCAGAGAAGGGGGAGGGATGTTTTTT.